These 30 T cell receptor beta chains originate from one sample sequenced in a study of T cell responses to AZD1222 COVID-19 vaccine. TCRdb's table, derived via immunoSEQ multiplex PCR, lists solely in-frame clones and lacks some. The sample gives around 160,000 clones, approximately 89% of which show up once; around 5.2% is in the top ten. The input for sequencing was peripheral blood, taken on day 0 of AZD1222 vaccination. The receptors shown here come from an adult in good health.

The rearrangement uses TRBV2 and TRBJ2-3; 13 bases align to TRBD2. Looked up from germline, CDR1 is SNHLY and CDR2 is FYNNEI. This CDR3 contains 18 residues. Losses at the gene ends were 5 bases for V and 0 bases for J; bases not matched to a gene: 8. The CDR3, as DNA: TGTGCCAGCAGTTCCGGGACTAGCGGGGACGACAGCACAGATACGCAGTATTTT. This sequence encodes CASSSGTSGDDSTDTQYF.

The rearrangement uses TRBV5-1 and TRBJ2-1, with D uncertain. From germline, CDR1 is SGHRS and CDR2 YFSETQ. V lost 0 bases to trimming and J lost 2 bases, with 3 bases between them. The length of the CDR3 is 13 residues. CDR3: CASSLDPYNEQFF. For the CDR3, the DNA is TGCGCCAGCAGCTTGGATCCCTACAATGAGCAGTTCTTC.

The sample holds one count of this clone. The V gene is TRBV19, the J gene TRBJ2-5; 11 bases line up with TRBD1. CDR1 LNHDA and CDR2 SQIVND come from the germline V gene (reference sequence). V shed 4 bases and J 5 bases; nucleotides not matched to a gene: 9. This CDR3 is 16 amino acids long. Written as DNA, the CDR3 is TGTGCCAGTAGTACCCCCCGGGACAGGGGGTCGGAGACCCAGTACTTC. This sequence encodes CASSTPRDRGSETQYF. The full variable domain, in which reference TRBV19 and TRBJ2-5 provide the parts outside the CDR3, is DGGITQSPKYLFRKEGQNVTLSCEQNLNHDAMYWYRQDPGQGLRLIYYSQIVNDFQKGDIAEGYSVSREKKESFPLTVTSAQKNPTAFYLCASSTPRDRGSETQYFGPGTRLLVL.

The sample holds a few counts of this clone. The chain couples TRBV25-1 to TRBJ2-7, with a possible D match to TRBD1 (6 bases). Per germline, CDR1 MGHDK and CDR2 SYGVNS. Trimming cost V 1 base and J 5 bases, with 18 bases left between them. The CDR3 runs 16 residues. The CDR3 DNA follows: TGTGCCAGCAGTGAATTGGAATTGGGGGCTTTGGACGAGCAGTACTTC. It specifies CASSELELGALDEQYF.

The rearrangement links TRBV7-8 to TRBJ2-3; D not resolved. The CDR3 covers 15 residues. Germline CDR1 is SGHVS and CDR2 is FQNEAQ. Trimming removed 5 bases from V and 1 base from J, with 13 bases in between. The CDR3 reads CASSPRRVRTDTQYF. DNA for the CDR3: TGTGCCAGCAGCCCGAGGAGAGTTCGCACAGATACGCAGTATTTT.

This clone was seen only a few times. Here the CDR3 DNA reads TGTGCCAGCAGCCCTAGCGGACAGGGAAGGCTTAACTATGGCTACACCTTC. As protein: CASSPSGQGRLNYGYTF. The chain uses TRBV6-4 and TRBJ1-2; TRBD1 aligns across 8 bases. V shed 6 bases, J shed 1 base, and the junction held 13 bases outside the gene matches. CDR1 and CDR2 (germline): MRHNA, SNTAGT. CDR3 length: 17 residues.

The rearrangement links TRBV5-1 to TRBJ2-7; D unresolved. CDR1 is SGHRS and CDR2 is YFSETQ in the germline V gene. The CDR3 is made up of 14 amino acids. V gave up 8 bases and J gave up 7 bases, with 22 bases separating them. DNA of the CDR3: TGCGCCAGTGTCCTTCTCCCGGAGTATTCGGAGCAGTACTTC. It codes for CASVLLPEYSEQYF. Full variable domain (missing parts from reference TRBV5-1 and TRBJ2-7): KAGVTQTPRYLIKTRGQQVTLSCSPISGHRSVSWYQQTPGQGLQFLFEYFSETQRNKGNFPGRFSGRQFSNSRSEMNVSTLELGDSALYLCASVLLPEYSEQYFGPGTRLTVT.

The chain joins TRBV5-1 to TRBJ2-2, with no clear D. The CDR3 length is 14 residues. Germline V CDR1 and CDR2: SGHRS, YFSETQ. The germline V and J ends were trimmed by 5 bases and 3 bases, with 11 bases remaining between them. The CDR3 bases are TGCGCCAGCAGTCTTAAAGTGGACACCGGGGAGCTGTTTTTT. It is translated as CASSLKVDTGELFF.

The V call is TRBV4-2, the J call TRBJ2-7; TRBD1 matches 11 bases. Trimming removed 0 bases from V and 7 bases from J; junction bases left unmatched: 8. CDR1 LGHNA and CDR2 YNFKEQ come from the germline V gene. This CDR3 contains 16 residues. The CDR3 DNA follows: TGTGCCAGCAGCCAAGATGCTAGGACAGGGGGCAGGGAGCAGTACTTC. It is translated as CASSQDARTGGREQYF.

The chain recombines TRBV20-1 with TRBJ2-1; no reliable D call. V gave up 3 bases and J gave up 8 bases, with 11 bases separating them. Germline values: CDR1 DFQATT, CDR2 SNEGSKA (reference sequence). The CDR3 has 12 residues. For the CDR3, the DNA is TGCAGTGCTAGTTTTGGACCCGATGAGCAGTTCTTC. It translates to CSASFGPDEQFF.

This sequence joins TRBV7-2 and TRBJ2-2; D remains unclear. V shed 4 bases and J shed 6 bases, with 9 bases lying between them. The CDR3 contains 13 residues. CDR1 SGHTA and CDR2 FQGNSA come from the germline V gene. The CDR3 region is CASSSSRAGELFF. In DNA form, the CDR3 reads TGTGCCAGCAGCTCGTCTAGGGCCGGGGAGCTGTTTTTT.

The count of this clone is one. The gene calls are TRBV27 and TRBJ1-5; D is uncertain. The CDR3 totals 13 residues. The germline V and J ends were trimmed by 6 bases and 7 bases, with 13 bases remaining between them. The germline gives CDR1 MNHEY, CDR2 SMNVEV (reference sequence). The DNA of the CDR3 is TGTGCCAGCAGCCCCATGGGCGGGCAGCCCCAGCATTTT. Translation: CASSPMGGQPQHF.

With respect to this clone: Its ends do not fully match the called genes, so a read error is possible. This CDR3 reads CASSYLNPPQHF. The DNA of the CDR3 is TGTGCCAGCAGTTACCTAAATCCGCCCCAGCATTTT. The rearrangement joins TRBV6-2 or TRBV6-3 to TRBJ1-5, with no clear D. Germline V gene data show CDR1 as MNHEY and CDR2 as SVGEGT. The CDR3 is 12 amino acids.

The sample holds one count of this clone. The chain is built from TRBV7-3 and TRBJ1-1, with D possibly matching TRBD1 (6 bases). This CDR3 has 17 residues. Germline CDR1 and CDR2: SGHTA and FQGTGA. With 4 bases removed from V and 0 bases from J, the gap between germline ends came to 18 bases. The CDR3 region is CASSSDRPTHMNTEAFF. CDR3 bases: TGTGCCAGCAGCTCGGACAGACCCACTCACATGAACACTGAAGCTTTCTTT. The whole variable domain, filled in from reference TRBV7-3 and TRBJ1-1, reads GAGVSQTPSNKVTEKGKYVELRCDPISGHTALYWYRQSLGQGPEFLIYFQGTGAADDSGLPNDRFFAVRPEGSVSTLKIQRTERGDSAVYLCASSSDRPTHMNTEAFFGQGTRLTVV.

The rearrangement uses TRBV7-2 and TRBJ1-5; no firm D call. This CDR3 is built from 13 residues. The ends were cut back, 4 bases at V and 5 bases at J, with 9 bases in the middle. Germline assignment: CDR1 SGHTA and CDR2 FQGNSA. DNA of the CDR3: TGTGCCAGCAGCTCGGTCGCTGATCAGCCCCAGCATTTT. This codes for CASSSVADQPQHF.

The gene calls are TRBV19 and TRBJ2-2; maybe TRBD2 (5 bases). The CDR3 is 14 amino acids. Germline V CDR1 and CDR2: LNHDA, SQIVND (reference sequence). Trimming removed 8 bases at V and 9 bases at J, with 19 bases between. CDR3 region: CASRRVVGKWELFF. The CDR3 nucleotides are TGTGCCAGTCGGCGGGTTGTAGGAAAATGGGAGCTGTTTTTT.

The chain uses TRBV19 and TRBJ1-1; D unresolved. Germline CDR1 is LNHDA and CDR2 is SQIVND (reference sequence). This CDR3 spans 14 amino acids. Deletions cut 7 bases from V and 0 bases from J, with 12 bases between. CDR3 in amino acids: CASTRYLMNTEAFF. In DNA form, the CDR3 reads TGTGCCAGTACACGGTATTTAATGAACACTGAAGCTTTCTTT.

The chain recombines TRBV28 with TRBJ1-1; D is uncertain. CDR1 MDHEN and CDR2 SYDVKM come from the germline V gene. Trimming removed 1 base from V and 8 bases from J, with 8 bases in between. CDR3 length: 12 amino acids. CDR3 bases: TGTGCCAGCAGTTTATATCAGAGAGAAGCTTTCTTT. Its translation is CASSLYQREAFF.

The rearrangement joins TRBV27 to TRBJ2-3; TRBD1 matches 8 bases. The CDR3 contains 16 residues. The J segment lost 4 bases and the V segment lost 6 bases, leaving 12 bases of the junction unmatched. Germline V gives CDR1 MNHEY, CDR2 SMNVEV (reference sequence). The CDR3 region has the DNA TGTGCCAGCAGCCGGACAGGGCCAACGATCGCAGATACGCAGTATTTT. This codes for CASSRTGPTIADTQYF.

The rearrangement uses TRBV6-5 and TRBJ2-7; D is perhaps TRBD1 (6 bases). Germline CDR1 MNHEY, CDR2 SVGAGI. V lost 7 bases to trimming and J lost 6 bases, with 19 bases between them. The CDR3 is made up of 14 amino acids. The CDR3 nucleotides read TGTGCCAGCATCTCCATGGACAGTCTACGCGAGCAGTACTTC. Protein: CASISMDSLREQYF.

This clone was detected only a few times. The V and J genes are TRBV28 and TRBJ1-5; D ambiguous. The V gene's germline CDR1 is MDHEN and CDR2 SYDVKM. The CDR3 runs 13 residues. V was pared by 7 bases and J by 7 bases, with 14 bases between. Written as DNA, the CDR3 is TGTGCCAGCACCCCCGGGGAAGACCAGCCCCAGCATTTT. Protein sequence: CASTPGEDQPQHF.

The table lists this clone with a count of one. V is TRBV13 and J is TRBJ1-3; the D is unclear. Trimming took 2 bases from V and 3 from J, leaving 11 bases between them. From germline, CDR1 is PRHDT and CDR2 FYEKMQ (reference sequence). There are 15 residues in the CDR3. The chain's CDR3 is CASSLRRFGGNTIYF. CDR3 bases: TGTGCCAGCAGCTTACGAAGGTTCGGTGGAAACACCATATATTTT.

This chain joins TRBV7-2 and TRBJ1-3; D not certain. The CDR3 length is 12 residues. Germline CDR1 reads SGHTA; CDR2 reads FQGNSA. V dropped 8 bases and J dropped 4 bases, with 9 bases sitting between them. The CDR3 region is CASLISGNTIYF. The CDR3 DNA reads TGTGCCAGCCTCATCAGCGGAAACACCATATATTTT.

The chain uses TRBV10-3 and TRBJ2-3, with 10 bases that match TRBD1. This CDR3 has 14 amino acids. Germline V lookup: CDR1 ENHRY, CDR2 SYGVKD. V trimming: 10 bases; J trimming: 6 bases; junction bases outside the gene matches: 10. CDR3 sequence (DNA): TGTGCCACTCTACCGGGACAGGGGCGTGATACGCAGTATTTT. This translates into CATLPGQGRDTQYF.

This clone was seen a single time. The chain links TRBV20-1 to TRBJ2-7, with 8 bases that match TRBD2. The CDR3 sequence is 14 residues long. After removal of 3 bases from V and 4 bases from J, the junction contained 8 bases not matched to a gene. CDR1 and CDR2 (germline): DFQATT, SNEGSKA (reference sequence). CDR3 loop: CSASSGTSSYEQYF. The CDR3 region has the DNA TGCAGTGCTAGTTCCGGGACTAGTTCTTACGAGCAGTACTTC.

The chain combines TRBV7-8 with TRBJ2-7, with D unresolved. This CDR3 contains 13 residues. Germline assignment: CDR1 SGHVS and CDR2 FQNEAQ. V lost 5 bases to trimming and J lost 0 bases, with 8 bases between them. As DNA, the CDR3 is TGTGCCAGCAGCCCCCTGAGCTCCTACGAGCAGTACTTC. As protein: CASSPLSSYEQYF.

The chain recombines TRBV7-3 with TRBJ2-1; D call uncertain. The CDR3 is 13 residues long. Trimming left V 4 bases short and J 10 bases short, with 14 bases between. The germline CDR1 and CDR2 sequences are SGHTA and FQGTGA. CDR3 residues: CASSSPPMGEQFF. The CDR3 DNA reads TGTGCCAGCAGCTCCCCCCCGATGGGAGAGCAGTTCTTC.

The CDR3 nucleotides read TGCAGCGCCTTTTTGGACGGATGGGAGCAGTACTTC. This translates into CSAFLDGWEQYF. V usage is TRBV29-1 and J usage is TRBJ2-7, with D unresolved. The CDR3 consists of 12 residues. V dropped 7 bases and J dropped 7 bases, with 17 bases sitting between them. Germline V gene data show CDR1 as SQVTM and CDR2 as ANQGSEA.

The V and J genes are TRBV5-1 and TRBJ2-1, with TRBD2 identical over 7 bases. The V segment lost 0 bases and the J segment 7 bases; nucleotides outside the gene matches: 7. Germline CDR1 SGHRS, CDR2 YFSETQ. This CDR3 is 15 amino acids long. The CDR3: CASSLGEGQRNEQFF. The CDR3 DNA follows: TGCGCCAGCAGCTTGGGGGAGGGCCAGCGGAATGAGCAGTTCTTC.

The CDR3 loop reads CASSLATGVDEQFF. The CDR3 bases are TGTGCCAGCAGCTTGGCGACAGGGGTCGATGAGCAGTTCTTC. The chain is built from TRBV5-5 and TRBJ2-1; 8 nucleotides match TRBD1. CDR1 SGHKS and CDR2 YYEKEE come from the germline V gene (reference sequence). V shed 0 bases and J 8 bases; nucleotides not matched to a gene: 4. This CDR3 has 14 amino acids.